One TCR beta chain is described in this entry. Its antigen remains unidentified. The record has no base qualities; no much larger clone is one base away. The sample comes from a study of cytomegalovirus exposure and HLA in healthy donors (dated 2017 in TCRdb). About the full investigation: A later analysis indicated that the 120 validation repertoires were generated on the platform also employed for the roughly 730 repertoires of the first cohort. The aim of the study was to test whether cataloging public T cell receptors could identify signatures of past pathogen exposure. Along with the roughly 700-subject first cohort, a separate validation cohort of approximately 110 different subjects was used. To predict cytomegalovirus infection status, the study brought together high-throughput TCR immunosequencing, statistical association of individual TCRs with disease status, and machine learning. The paper's findings and limits, for the study overall: Three of the identified cytomegalovirus-associated TCR beta chains were confirmed in vitro to be specific for cytomegalovirus antigens. It was suggested by the authors that the approach could potentially be generalized to other disease states and immunological phenotypes. A total of 164 TCR beta chains were listed by the study as associated with cytomegalovirus. The validation cohort had no HLA typing available for a later analysis, so co-occurrence within that cohort was assessed over all 130 or so repertoires. Most TCR sequences were seen in very few donors, while some public TCRs were found in many individuals. Of the cluster scores, 90% to 95% were above 0 in a later analysis, which found that TCRs clustered in the first cohort also tended to co-occur in the 120 validation repertoires. Cytomegalovirus status was reported to be diagnosed by the classifier with high specificity and sensitivity in both the original and validation cohorts.

The donors were included in the validation cohort of roughly 130 subjects, a group kept apart from the 666-subject first cohort. A distance of 18 bases separates the germline ends of V and J, which lose 5 bases and 7 bases respectively. The CDR3 contains 14 residues, cysteine and phenylalanine counted. Kept here is only the CDR3 DNA, which spans 42 bases and is read in frame from base 1. CDR1 ENHRY and CDR2 SYGVKD were looked up in the germline V gene. The library was made by the immunoSEQ multiplex PCR assay. The authors' pipeline ran thus. A statistical classification framework was built to diagnose cytomegalovirus status from the catalog of TCR beta chain sequences. This is the immuneACCESS table as TCRdb keeps it, with only in-frame sequences that have V and J called. A part of the clones is gone; compared with another copy, unresolved V genes explain less than half, and the rest is unexplained. The V and J calls and clone size come from that table; D and trimming were worked out from the DNA. In all, the sample holds under 100,000 clones, and roughly 95% of those were seen once. The top ten clonotypes cover under 1.5% of the sample.

The origin of this receptor is a woman between 18 and 29 years old in good health and CMV-seronegative. This chain joins TRBV10-3 to TRBJ2-7; the D region possibly corresponds to TRBD2 (5 bases align). The sample consisted of PBMCs. This receptor has the CDR3 CAISLLEADGEQYF. The nucleotide sequence reads TGTGCCATCAGTCTCTTGGAGGCCGACGGTGAGCAGTACTTC.